These 5 T cell receptor beta chains share one sample of origin, sequenced in a study of cytotoxic CD8 clonotypes in ibrutinib-treated CLL. Libraries were prepared by immunoSEQ multiplex PCR; TCRdb keeps only in-frame clonotypes and omits some of them. This repertoire shows 90,000 to 150,000 clones, more than 55% found once; its top ten account for 37%. This sample comprised PBMCs, obtained after 24 months of ibrutinib treatment. The origin of the receptors is a human donor with chronic lymphocytic leukemia.

This sequence joins TRBV29-1 and TRBJ2-5; TRBD2 matches 16 bases. With 1 base clipped from V and 5 bases from J, the junction kept 10 bases outside the gene matches. Germline assignment: CDR1 SQVTM and CDR2 ANQGSEA. This CDR3 contains 18 residues. CDR3 nucleotide sequence: TGCAGCGTTGAAGCTCCCGGGACTAGCGGGGGGGCCGGGGAGACCCAGTACTTC. Translation: CSVEAPGTSGGAGETQYF.

The sample holds a few counts of this clone. The J gene is TRBJ2-5, the V gene TRBV6-1; 7 bases line up with TRBD2. CDR3 length: 15 amino acids. The J segment lost 2 bases and the V segment lost 4 bases, leaving 7 bases of the junction unmatched. CDR1 is MNHNS, CDR2 SASEGT, per germline. The DNA of the CDR3 is TGTGCCAGCAGTGCCCCGGGACTAACACAAGAGACCCAGTACTTC. This sequence encodes CASSAPGLTQETQYF.

The V call is TRBV9, the J call TRBJ2-5, with D maybe TRBD2 (7 bases). This CDR3 spans 15 amino acids. Trimming pared 3 bases from V and 2 bases from J, leaving 14 bases between. Germline V CDR1 and CDR2: SGDLS, YYNGEE. CDR3 DNA: TGTGCCAGCAGCGCCCACGGGGGGCCTCAAGAGACCCAGTACTTC. Its protein product is CASSAHGGPQETQYF.

The J gene is TRBJ1-2, the V gene TRBV29-1; D is unclear. The CDR3 covers 15 residues. CDR1 and CDR2 from the germline V gene are SQVTM and ANQGSEA. Trimming shortened V by 0 bases and J by 0 bases, and 11 bases separated the two germline ends. The chain's CDR3 is CSVEDREETNYGYTF. DNA of the CDR3: TGCAGCGTTGAAGATCGCGAAGAGACTAACTATGGCTACACCTTC.

The chain joins TRBV27 to TRBJ1-1, with no clear D. CDR3 length equals 14 residues. Germline CDR1 and CDR2: MNHEY and SMNVEV (reference sequence). V was trimmed by 4 bases and J by 2 bases, leaving 11 bases between them. The DNA of the CDR3 is TGTGCCAGCAGTTCCCCAGCTGAAAACACTGAAGCTTTCTTT. It is translated as CASSSPAENTEAFF.